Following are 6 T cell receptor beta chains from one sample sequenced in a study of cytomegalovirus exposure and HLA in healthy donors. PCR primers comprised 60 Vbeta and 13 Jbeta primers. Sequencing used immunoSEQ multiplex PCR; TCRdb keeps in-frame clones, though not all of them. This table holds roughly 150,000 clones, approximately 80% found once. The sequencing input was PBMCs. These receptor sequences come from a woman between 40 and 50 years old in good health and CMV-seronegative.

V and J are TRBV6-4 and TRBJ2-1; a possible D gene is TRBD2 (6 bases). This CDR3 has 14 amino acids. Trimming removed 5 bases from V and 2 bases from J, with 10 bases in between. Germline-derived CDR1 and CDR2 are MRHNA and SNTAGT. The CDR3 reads CASSSGGAYNEQFF. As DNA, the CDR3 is TGTGCCAGCAGTAGTGGAGGGGCCTACAATGAGCAGTTCTTC.

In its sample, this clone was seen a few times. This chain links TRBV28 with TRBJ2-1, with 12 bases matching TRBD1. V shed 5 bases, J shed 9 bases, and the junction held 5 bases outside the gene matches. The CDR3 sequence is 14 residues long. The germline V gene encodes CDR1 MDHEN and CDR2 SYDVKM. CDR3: CASSTGQGAFEQFF. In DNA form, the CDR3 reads TGTGCCAGCAGTACGGGACAGGGGGCGTTTGAGCAGTTCTTC.

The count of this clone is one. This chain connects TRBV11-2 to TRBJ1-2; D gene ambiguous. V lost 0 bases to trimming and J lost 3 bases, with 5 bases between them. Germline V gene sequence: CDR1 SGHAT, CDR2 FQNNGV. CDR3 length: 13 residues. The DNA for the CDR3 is TGTGCCAGCAGCTTAGACCCAGACTATGGCTACACCTTC. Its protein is CASSLDPDYGYTF.

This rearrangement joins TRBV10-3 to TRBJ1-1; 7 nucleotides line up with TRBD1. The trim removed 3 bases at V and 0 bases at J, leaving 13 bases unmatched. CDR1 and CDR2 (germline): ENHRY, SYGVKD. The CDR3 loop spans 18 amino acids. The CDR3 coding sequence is TGTGCCATCAGTGAACGAAGGGCAGGGGGTTCTATGAACACTGAAGCTTTCTTT. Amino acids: CAISERRAGGSMNTEAFF.

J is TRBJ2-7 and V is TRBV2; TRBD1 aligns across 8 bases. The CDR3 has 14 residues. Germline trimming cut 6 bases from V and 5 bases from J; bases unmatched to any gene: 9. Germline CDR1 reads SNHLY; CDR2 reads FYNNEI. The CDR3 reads CASRRTGISHEQYF. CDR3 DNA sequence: TGTGCCAGCAGGAGGACAGGGATAAGTCACGAGCAGTACTTC. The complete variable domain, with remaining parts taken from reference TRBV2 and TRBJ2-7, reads EPEVTQTPSHQVTQMGQEVILRCVPISNHLYFYWYRQILGQKVEFLVSFYNNEISEKSEIFDDQFSVERPDGSNFTLKIRSTKLEDSAMYFCASRRTGISHEQYFGPGTRLTVT.

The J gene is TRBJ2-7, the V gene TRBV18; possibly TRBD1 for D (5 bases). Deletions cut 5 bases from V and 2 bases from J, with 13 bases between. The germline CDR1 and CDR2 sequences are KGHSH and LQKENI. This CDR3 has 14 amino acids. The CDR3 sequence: CASSLGKGTYEQYF. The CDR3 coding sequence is TGTGCCAGCTCATTGGGGAAGGGGACCTACGAGCAGTACTTC. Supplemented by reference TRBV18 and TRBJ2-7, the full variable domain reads NAGVMQNPRHLVRRRGQEARLRCSPMKGHSHVYWYRQLPEEGLKFMVYLQKENIIDESGMPKERFSAEFPKEGPSILRIQQVVRGDSAAYFCASSLGKGTYEQYFGPGTRLTVT.